A single sample gave rise to the 18 T cell receptor beta chains below, sequenced in a study of T cell repertoires in cytomegalovirus infection. Their cognate antigens are unknown. TCRdb reanalysed the reads using MiXCR and keeps one entry per CDR3 protein. The sample includes around 100,000 distinct CDR3 sequences, less than 55% of them seen just once. The sample here was CD8+ T cells from cultured PBMCs, taken from culture after CMV antigen stimulation. These receptors originate from a human donor in good health (CMV status not recorded). Some clones in this sample may be carry-over from other donors' samples.

A few counts support this clonotype. The J gene is TRBJ2-7, the V gene TRBV27; D is undetermined. CDR1 MNHEY and CDR2 SMNVEV come from the germline V gene (reference sequence). This CDR3 spans 16 amino acids. The V and J ends lost 4 bases and 0 bases respectively, with 16 bases between them. The DNA for the CDR3 is TGTGCCAGCAGTTCCTTGGGCCCAGAAGCCTCCTACGAGCAGTACTTC. Encoded protein: CASSSLGPEASYEQYF.

The V call is TRBV7-3, the J call TRBJ2-3, with 8 bases aligning to TRBD1. Germline lookup yields CDR1 SGHTA and CDR2 FQGTGA. V was pared by 0 bases and J by 4 bases, with 3 bases of the junction left unmatched. The CDR3 has 15 residues. CDR3 nucleotides: TGTGCCAGCAGCTTAACCCAGGGGGCGTCAGATACGCAGTATTTT. Its translation: CASSLTQGASDTQYF.

This clonotype was found many times. The V gene is TRBV11-1, the J gene TRBJ2-1, with D uncertain. V lost 2 bases, J lost 5 bases, and 4 bases lay in between. The CDR3 length is 12 residues. The germline V gene has CDR1 SGHAT and CDR2 FQDESV (reference sequence). In DNA form, the CDR3 reads TGTGCCAGCAGCTTACTGGACAATGAGCAGTTCTTC. As protein: CASSLLDNEQFF.

In this sample, this clonotype turned up a few times. The J gene is TRBJ1-2, the V gene TRBV19; D gene uncertain. This CDR3 contains 12 residues. Germline V gene data show CDR1 as LNHDA and CDR2 as SQIVND (reference sequence). Trimming stripped 8 bases from V and 8 bases from J, with 15 bases between. CDR3 sequence reads: CASSAGPEGYTF. The CDR3 DNA reads TGTGCCAGTTCGGCAGGACCGGAGGGCTACACCTTC.

In this sample, this clonotype turned up a few times. The V call is TRBV12-3 or TRBV12-4, the J call TRBJ2-2; D ambiguous. The CDR3 runs 12 residues. V dropped 4 bases and J dropped 6 bases, with 6 bases sitting between them. The CDR3 nucleotides are TGTGCCAGCAGTTCCAGCCCCGGGGAGCTGTTTTTT. This gives the protein CASSSSPGELFF.

The J gene is TRBJ1-1, the V gene TRBV7-9; no reliable D call. V lost 1 base to trimming and J lost 10 bases, with 7 bases between them. The germline V gene has CDR1 SEHNR and CDR2 FQNEAQ (reference sequence). The CDR3 runs to 11 residues. CDR3 region: CASSLGQPAFF. The CDR3 bases are TGTGCCAGCAGCTTAGGCCAGCCAGCTTTCTTT.

This clonotype has more than one count but fewer than ten. The chain has TRBV3-1 and TRBJ1-1; D gene ambiguous. The V end was cut by 0 bases, the J end by 0 bases, with 5 bases between. The CDR3 has 14 residues. The germline V gene encodes CDR1 LGHDT and CDR2 YNNKEL (reference sequence). In nucleotides, the CDR3 is TGTGCCAGCAGCCAAGACCCCATGAACACTGAAGCTTTCTTT. It yields the protein CASSQDPMNTEAFF.

This clonotype was seen many times. This rearrangement joins TRBV7-6 to TRBJ1-1; D gene ambiguous. The CDR3 covers 14 residues. V gave up 1 base and J gave up 1 base, with 7 bases separating them. CDR1 and CDR2 from the germline V gene are SGHVS and FNYEAQ. Here the CDR3 reads CASSLGWENTEAFF. In DNA form, the CDR3 reads TGTGCCAGCAGCTTAGGTTGGGAGAACACTGAAGCTTTCTTT.

This clonotype has a single count. In DNA form, the CDR3 reads TGTGCCAGCAGCGACAGGAACATGAACACTGAAGCTTTCTTT. Its translation is CASSDRNMNTEAFF. This rearrangement joins TRBV7-9 to TRBJ1-1; TRBD1 might be the D (6 bases). The CDR3 covers 14 residues. The V gene's germline CDR1 is SEHNR and CDR2 FQNEAQ (reference sequence). The V end was cut by 5 bases, the J end by 0 bases, with 10 bases between.

The genes are TRBV27 and TRBJ2-2; TRBD2 matches 7 bases. This CDR3 spans 13 amino acids. The germline V gene has CDR1 MNHEY and CDR2 SMNVEV (reference sequence). Trimming took 7 bases from V and 6 from J; bases not matched to a gene: 5. CDR3 in DNA: TGTGCCAGCATGACGGGGAGGGCCGGGGAGCTGTTTTTT. It translates to CASMTGRAGELFF.

As to this clonotype: The germline gene is not matched at one end of the junction; a read error may be the cause. The rearrangement uses TRBV5-3 and TRBJ1-1, with D tentatively TRBD1 (5 bases). TRBV5-3 is annotated as an ORF whose role is uncertain. CDR3 length: 13 amino acids. CDR3 bases: TGTGCCAGCAGCTCGGGACTTGGCACTGAAGCTTTCTTT. Translation: CASSSGLGTEAFF.

The chain joins TRBV6-5 to TRBJ1-4; D perhaps matches TRBD1 (6 bases). Germline V gives CDR1 MNHEY, CDR2 SVGAGI. Between the trimmed V and J ends, which lost 4 bases and 5 bases, there was a span of 11 bases. The CDR3 is 14 amino acids. The CDR3 DNA reads as TGTGCCAGCAGTTTCACAGGGTCCAATGAAAAACTGTTTTTT. Its protein is CASSFTGSNEKLFF.

The chain uses TRBV6-5 and TRBJ1-5; 10 bases are shared with TRBD1. V shed 6 bases, J shed 5 bases, and the junction held 1 base outside the gene matches. Germline V gives CDR1 MNHEY, CDR2 SVGAGI. This CDR3 is built from 13 residues. The CDR3 spells CASSGQGDQPQHF. CDR3 DNA: TGTGCCAGCAGCGGACAGGGGGATCAGCCCCAGCATTTT.

The V and J genes are TRBV4-1 and TRBJ1-1; D gene uncertain. CDR3 length equals 14 residues. Germline lookup yields CDR1 MGHRA and CDR2 YSYEKL. Trimming took 1 base from V and 1 from J, leaving 7 bases between them. CDR3 sequence (DNA): TGCGCCAGCAGCCAAGGAGCTACGAACACTGAAGCTTTCTTT. Its translation is CASSQGATNTEAFF.

J is TRBJ1-2 and V is TRBV15; 7 bases align to TRBD1. This CDR3 comprises 14 residues. V was pared by 8 bases and J by 3 bases, with 9 bases of the junction left unmatched. Per the germline V gene, CDR1 is LNHNV and CDR2 is YYDKDF (reference sequence). The CDR3 loop reads CATRRDRADYGYTF. The CDR3 DNA sequence: TGTGCCACCCGGCGTGACAGGGCTGACTATGGCTACACCTTC.

This clonotype was seen repeatedly, ten times or more. V usage is TRBV12-3 or TRBV12-4 and J usage is TRBJ1-2; D gene ambiguous. The V gene lost 5 bases and the J gene lost 1 base, with 11 bases spanning the gap. The CDR3 is 14 residues long. In DNA, the CDR3 is TGTGCCAGCAGTCTTTTGGGGATTAACTATGGCTACACCTTC. Translating gives CASSLLGINYGYTF.

This clonotype was counted a few times. The chain's CDR3 is CASRRGAGTVNTGELFF. Here the CDR3 DNA reads TGTGCCAGCAGAAGAGGAGCGGGGACAGTGAACACCGGGGAGCTGTTTTTT. The chain has TRBV27 and TRBJ2-2; D might be TRBD1 or TRBD2, each matching 7 bases. The CDR3 totals 17 residues. V was clipped by 6 bases and J by 1 base, with 18 bases between them. Germline CDR1 is MNHEY and CDR2 is SMNVEV (reference sequence).

This clonotype occurred a few times. The chain employs TRBV7-8 and TRBJ2-5; 7 positions agree with TRBD2. With 0 bases clipped from V and 3 bases from J, the junction kept 7 bases outside the gene matches. The CDR3 runs to 16 residues. The germline gives CDR1 SGHVS, CDR2 FQNEAQ. Here the CDR3 DNA reads TGTGCCAGCAGCTTAGCCGGGAGCGGGGCCAAAGAGACCCAGTACTTC. This encodes CASSLAGSGAKETQYF.